The following is a T cell receptor beta chain sequence with its context. The data derive from a study of molecular identifiers for immune sequencing clone quantification. Each CDR3 protein is one row after TCRdb ran MiXCR on the PCR reads. The sample contains approximately 320,000 distinct CDR3 sequences, under 25% of which appear only once. From germline, CDR1 is SGHRS and CDR2 YFSETQ. V lost 0 bases, J lost 5 bases, and 11 bases stayed unmatched. There are 18 residues in the CDR3. The chain uses TRBV5-1 and TRBJ2-2; 9 bases match TRBD2. The sequence derives from a human donor in good health. Some libraries in this study had Jurkat cell RNA spiked in. The sequencing input was naive CD8+ T cells from blood, with Jurkat cell RNA spiked in. Subset indicated: FACS-sorted CD8+CD4-CCR7+CD45RA+ naive T cells. The DNA of the CDR3 is TGCGCCAGCAGCTTGGTCTCTCTAGCGGGGATACCTACCGGGGAGCTGTTTTTT. Protein product: CASSLVSLAGIPTGELFF.